This TCR beta chain was captured by sequencing in a study of T-cell memory formation after mild COVID-19. V shed 6 bases, J shed 6 bases, and the junction held 16 bases outside the gene matches. The length of the CDR3 is 17 residues. Germline CDR1 MNHEY, CDR2 SVGAGI. MiXCR, applied by TCRdb to the 5' RACE reads, yields one record per CDR3 protein. The sample lists a few hundred thousand distinct CDR3 sequences, 28% seen once, with less than 15% in the top ten. This clonotype has more than one count but fewer than ten. The receptor comes from an adult woman who had mild COVID-19 (a few samples of this study predate the infection). Cell type and time point are not known. What was sequenced was PBMCs or a T cell subset sorted from them (not recorded which). This chain joins TRBV6-5 and TRBJ2-1; 8 positions match TRBD1. Written as DNA, the CDR3 is TGTGCCAGCAGCGACAGGGGATGGATACAGGGTAGCAATGAGCAGTTCTTC. Its protein product is CASSDRGWIQGSNEQFF.